The source of this TCR beta chain is a study of cytomegalovirus exposure and HLA in healthy donors (dated by TCRdb to between 2016 and 2019). Study-level background: According to an earlier analysis of 587 of the donors, roughly 180 million T cells yielded roughly 110 million unique TCR beta sequences and 276 Gb of sequence data. Approximately 300 gigabases of sequencing data and 70 million to 85 million unique TCR sequences were included in an early release covering around 650 HLA-typed donors. Among the roughly 430 genotyped donors, approximately 76% belonged to the genetic ancestry cluster associated with self-reported Caucasian donors. The aim of the study was to test whether cataloging public T cell receptors could identify signatures of past pathogen exposure. Using immunosequencing, the study profiled T cell repertoires from 640 or so subjects and related those repertoires to cytomegalovirus serostatus. Along with the approximately 700-subject first cohort, a separate validation cohort of over a hundred different subjects was used. To predict cytomegalovirus infection status, the study combined high-throughput TCR immunosequencing, statistical association of individual TCRs with disease status, and machine learning. A later analysis re-analyzed previously published TCR beta repertoires from 500 to 700 donors and added high-resolution HLA genotyping to study TCR occurrence patterns. The later analysis used no new phenotypic data to find candidate immune exposures, relying instead on TCR beta sequences and their occurrence across donors. An earlier analysis of approximately 580 of the donors used high-throughput TCR beta sequencing to judge whether each TCR beta V gene segment behaved as functional or pseudogenic. Donor age, sex, ethnicity and CMV serostatus were compiled together with the repertoire data. A later genetic analysis took genome-wide SNP genotypes for about 55% of the roughly 700 donors and used that subset as a discovery cohort. All discovery cohort repertoires had been generated using a single sequencing platform. Both class I and class II loci were covered by HLA typing, at four-digit resolution. Typing coverage differed by locus: A, B, C, DRB1 and DQB1 were typed in about 629-640 donors, DQA1 in about 500, DPA1 in 606, and DPB1 in around 490. Roughly five DR-DQ haplotypes were handled as single units for association and clustering, since linkage in the cohort was strong. Among roughly 370 genotyped donors of the cohort, an average of about 240,000 unique TCR beta nucleotide sequences were sequenced per donor, approximately 20% of them non-productive.

The paper as a whole reports these results and caveats: Most TCR sequences were seen in very few donors, while some public TCRs were found in many individuals. Because HLA typing was unavailable for some donors at each locus, only the typed subset was used in association tests. In a later genetic analysis, a missense DCLRE1C variant was associated with V-gene and J-gene trimming of TCR beta chains, and the association was replicated in an independent cohort. Because the 87-base-pair reads could not distinguish some IMGT-functional V segments, including TRBV6-2 and TRBV6-3, those segments were excluded. According to a later genetic analysis, donors in an Asian-associated ancestry cluster had fewer N-insertions in productive TCRs than the roughly 660-donor mean. In a later analysis, most CMV-associated TCR beta chains were found to appear HLA-restricted, with HLA associations seemingly driven largely by CMV exposure. A further reported finding was that TCR beta sequences accurately predicted the HLA-A and HLA-B alleles for most subjects in the first cohort. The cohort was sequenced for TCR beta chains only, and without alpha or paired-chain data the features that could be detected were limited. The presence/absence analyses assumed that sequencing depth was roughly uniform across donors, and that assumption may not be true. In an earlier analysis of 450 to 750 of the donors, most TCR beta V segments appeared in productive rearrangements about 90% or about 30% of the time, broadly matching IMGT annotations. A cluster of highly shared sequence variants was judged likely to be a technical artifact of the sequencing pipeline. A few of the identified cytomegalovirus-associated TCR beta chains were confirmed in vitro to be specific for cytomegalovirus antigens. A later analysis found that HLA-associated TCR beta chains were more clonally expanded and had lower generation probabilities than equally common non-associated chains. The study gave a list of over 150 TCR beta chains associated with cytomegalovirus. Because counts were too low, about 18 rarely observed V segments, including chromosome 9 orphons, were left out of the earlier analysis of a few hundred of the donors. Linkage disequilibrium might explain the correlated functional status among segregating V segments, but an unknown experimental factor could not be ruled out. Cytomegalovirus status was reported to be diagnosed by the classifier with high specificity and sensitivity in both the original and validation cohorts. In a later analysis, the rate of TCR association differed among HLA loci, with DRB1 alleles having the most associated TCRs and HLA-C alleles having the fewest. When HLA alleles, especially DR and DQ, strongly co-occurred, attributing TCR associations to individual alleles was difficult. Several of the top co-occurrence clusters appeared to be linked to parvovirus B19, influenza, CMV and Epstein-Barr virus, according to a later analysis. It was suggested by the authors that the approach could potentially be generalized to other disease states and immunological phenotypes. At a false discovery rate of 0.05, a later analysis linked about 16,000 TCR beta sequences to specific HLA alleles. CMV serostatus was the only immune exposure information available for the cohort.

Concerning this clone: It has no known antigen specificity. No much larger clonotype is one base removed from it; base qualities were not supplied.

The cohort consisted of 600 to 700 healthy bone marrow donors. Cohort members were all nominally healthy when sampled, although unrecorded immune exposures were likely present. The donor tested CMV seronegative and was one of the 352 seronegative cohort members. Each donor provided a peripheral blood sample, and peripheral blood mononuclear cells were used for TCR beta sequencing. The Qiagen DNeasy Blood Extraction Kit was used to extract genomic DNA from the blood cell samples. Library prep was done by the immunoSEQ multiplex PCR assay. For the multiplex PCR, a mixture combining 60 forward primers for TCR Vbeta segments and 13 reverse primers for TCR Jbeta segments was used. A multiplex PCR assay on genomic DNA amplified the CDR3 region of rearranged TCR beta genes. On the Illumina HiSeq System, the amplified TCR beta libraries were sequenced as 87-base-pair reads. In the source study's methods: A later analysis tallied tens of millions of unique TCR beta chains across the roughly 610 repertoires, and approximately 11 million of those chains were shared by two or more donors. Raw reads were error-corrected and collapsed into unique sequences with a nearest-neighbor algorithm that merged closely related sequences to remove PCR and sequencing errors. Alignment of CDR3 sequences to IMGT reference sequences was used to assign V, D and J gene segments. Each retained sequence needed at least a six-nucleotide match to both a V gene segment and a J gene segment. Rearrangements were called productive when the CDR3 lacked stop codons and stayed in frame with V and J; all others were non-productive. CDR3 was defined by IMGT convention, running from the second conserved V-encoded cysteine to the conserved J-encoded phenylalanine. Sequences without an unambiguous match to a single V gene segment were excluded from the earlier analysis of several hundred of the donors. In an earlier analysis of several hundred of the donors, V segments were called functional above 56.7% productive rearrangements and were called segregating when the between-donor standard deviation exceeded 5%. A statistical classification framework was built to diagnose cytomegalovirus status from the catalog of TCR beta chain sequences. In a later analysis, V and J genes were assigned by comparing TCR nucleotide sequences against IMGT/GENE-DB human TR gene sequences. In a later analysis, CDR3 sequences and most-parsimonious VDJ recombination scenarios were assigned using the TCRdist pipeline. A later analysis defined each TCR beta chain by its CDR3 amino acid sequence plus V-gene family, and excluded reads lacking a unique V-gene family. As a way to deal with suspected cross-contamination and a sequencing artifact, a later analysis dropped 500 to 700 nucleotide sequences that were highly shared and had low generation probability. For each public chain, a later analysis derived a clonal expansion index from normalized ranks of inferred template counts within each repertoire. Generation probabilities in a later analysis came from a VDJ recombination model fitted to out-of-frame rearrangements, and those results were checked against IGoR. Hypergeometric tests were used in a later analysis to score TCR-TCR, TCR-HLA and TCR-CMV co-occurrence, with a repertoire-size bias correction applied to the TCR pairs. False discovery rates were estimated in a later analysis by permuting HLA or CMV assignments 20 times. In a later analysis, co-occurring TCRs were grouped using DBSCAN, with TCRdist sequence similarity added in when clustering inside HLA-allele-positive subsets. Co-occurrence clustering excluded repertoires with fewer than 30,000 or more than 120,000 public chains, plus five with anomalous nucleotide sharing. TCRdb limited this immuneACCESS table to in-frame rearrangements with V and J called. A share of clones is missing; checked studies link under half to unresolved V genes, and the rest is unexplained. The DNA gave D and trimming, while V, J and clone size come from that table. In this sample the table shows about 180,000 clones, roughly 85% of which occur a single time. The top ten constitute around 0.74% of the sample.

After removal of 5 bases from V and 4 bases from J, the junction retains 16 bases not matched to a gene. The germline V gene specifies MGHRA as CDR1 and YSYEKL as CDR2. The CDR3 spans 19 residues, from the cysteine through the phenylalanine. The CDR3 DNA has 57 bases and is translated from base 1. Here the chain combines TRBV4-1 and TRBJ2-6, and TRBD2 matches 8 of the central bases. The origin of this receptor is a woman aged 35 to 49 in good health and CMV-seronegative. The sample was PBMCs. The nucleotide sequence reads TGCGCCAGCAGCGGGGGTTCGGGAGGGCCCGGTGACGGGGCCAACGTCCTGACTTTC. Protein translation: CASSGGSGGPGDGANVLTF.